A single sample gave rise to the 31 T cell receptor beta chains below, sequenced in a study of blood T cells in healthy people across ages (dated by TCRdb to the mid-2010s). The method behind the library was 5' RACE. The listed sequencing device is Illumina HiSeq 2500. A second about 6 to 11 cycle PCR used a sample-barcoded 5' primer and a J-beta primer mix. Through fastp at Q25 and MiXCR, TCRdb rebuilt clones from the public reads, retaining in-frame beta chains. Each entry is one CDR3 protein sequence, shown with its most common DNA and genes. Present in this sample are 450,000 to 700,000 distinct CDR3 sequences, 25% to 30% of which were seen just once. The top ten constitute around a sixth of the sample. Material for sequencing was blood. These receptors originate from a woman in her sixties or seventies in good health.

This clonotype occurred a few times. This chain connects TRBV27 to TRBJ2-5; 8 bases fit TRBD2. Germline V lookup: CDR1 MNHEY, CDR2 SMNVEV (reference sequence). CDR3 size: 15 residues. J lost 5 bases, V lost 3 bases, and 8 bases had no gene match. The CDR3 spells CASSFRLAPWETQYF. The CDR3 region has the DNA TGTGCCAGCAGTTTCCGACTAGCGCCCTGGGAGACCCAGTACTTC.

This chain connects TRBV18 to TRBJ2-1, with D tentatively TRBD2 (5 bases). The CDR3 has 15 residues. V gave up 3 bases and J gave up 0 bases, with 9 bases separating them. Looked up from germline, CDR1 is KGHSH and CDR2 is LQKENI. CDR3 sequence (DNA): TGTGCCAGCTCACCTGGGGAGAGCTCCTACAATGAGCAGTTCTTC. Amino acids: CASSPGESSYNEQFF.

As for this clonotype: A junction boundary mismatches the germline segment, possibly from a read error. The V call is TRBV10-3, the J call TRBJ2-5, with TRBD2 as a possible D gene (5 bases). Germline V gene data show CDR1 as ENHRY and CDR2 as SYGVKD. The CDR3 spans 13 residues. CDR3 sequence (DNA): TGTGCCATCAGCGACGGGGATGGGAATGAGCAGTTTTTC. Amino acid sequence: CAISDGDGNEQFF.

This clonotype appeared a few times. At one end, the junction sequence differs from germline, possibly due to a read error. This rearrangement joins TRBV7-2 to TRBJ1-3; 7 positions agree with TRBD1. The CDR3 runs 16 residues. In germline, CDR1 is SGHTA, CDR2 FQGNSA. CDR3 protein: CASSLVGGQLGSTIYF. CDR3 nucleotides: TGTGCCAGCAGCTTAGTCGGGGGACAGTTAGGAAGCACCATATATTTT.

This clonotype was observed many times. The chain combines TRBV7-2 with TRBJ2-7; tentatively, D is TRBD1 (5 bases). V lost 5 bases and J 0 bases, leaving 14 bases between the germline ends. The CDR3 sequence is 15 residues long. Germline loops: CDR1 SGHTA, CDR2 FQGNSA. The CDR3 sequence: CASSIQGFSSYEQYF. The CDR3 coding sequence is TGTGCCAGCAGCATCCAGGGCTTTAGCTCCTACGAGCAGTACTTC.

This chain uses TRBV11-2 with TRBJ2-7; TRBD1 matches 7 bases. Germline CDR1 is SGHAT and CDR2 is FQNNGV. The CDR3 length is 16 residues. J lost 7 bases, V lost 3 bases, and 15 bases had no gene match. The CDR3 here is CASSFRPGTDPSEQYF. The CDR3 DNA reads TGTGCCAGCAGCTTTCGCCCAGGGACAGATCCTTCTGAGCAGTACTTC.

This clonotype came up a few times. The chain is built from TRBV5-1 and TRBJ2-5; TRBD1 or TRBD2 may be the D gene (5 bases each). Trimming shortened V by 0 bases and J by 4 bases, and 16 bases separated the two germline ends. The CDR3 has 16 amino acids. Germline CDR1 reads SGHRS; CDR2 reads YFSETQ. CDR3 sequence reads: CASSLGQSGTGETQYF. The CDR3 DNA follows: TGCGCCAGCAGCTTGGGGCAGTCAGGGACCGGAGAGACCCAGTACTTC.

This chain connects TRBV5-1 to TRBJ2-5; D call uncertain. Judging by the DNA end, TRBJ2-7 fits better; the J call may be wrong. The length of the CDR3 is 13 residues. Per germline, CDR1 SGHRS and CDR2 YFSETQ. The CDR3 sequence is CASSSQTEYEQYF. The CDR3 region has the DNA TGCGCCAGCAGCTCCCAAACTGAGTACGAGCAGTACTTC.

CDR3: CSASFGQAQNIQYF. DNA for the CDR3: TGCAGTGCTAGTTTTGGACAGGCACAAAACATTCAGTACTTC. The chain recombines TRBV20-1 with TRBJ2-4; 7 bases fit TRBD1. Trimming took 3 bases from V and 5 from J; bases not matched to a gene: 7. CDR3 size: 14 residues. In germline, CDR1 is DFQATT, CDR2 SNEGSKA (reference sequence).

The chain joins TRBV6-5 to TRBJ1-2; D remains ambiguous. The ends were cut back, 3 bases at V and 4 bases at J, with 9 bases in the middle. This CDR3 is 13 amino acids long. The germline gives CDR1 MNHEY, CDR2 SVGAGI. CDR3 sequence reads: CASSYKGSYGYTF. The CDR3, as DNA: TGTGCCAGCAGTTATAAAGGGAGCTATGGCTACACCTTC.

The chain links TRBV20-1 to TRBJ2-7; D tentatively reads TRBD1 or TRBD2 (5 bases each). Trimming took off 1 base at V and 6 bases at J, with 16 bases between the two ends. CDR3 length: 14 amino acids. Germline V gene sequence: CDR1 DFQATT, CDR2 SNEGSKA (reference sequence). CDR3 amino acids: CSARGDQVAVEQYF. The CDR3 DNA is TGCAGTGCTAGAGGGGACCAAGTAGCAGTCGAGCAGTACTTC.

In this sample, this clonotype turned up a few times. J is TRBJ2-5 and V is TRBV7-9; TRBD2 might be the D (5 bases). The DNA end is more similar to TRBJ2-1, so the J call may be wrong. Germline V CDR1 and CDR2: SEHNR, FQNEAQ (reference sequence). This CDR3 comprises 11 residues. The CDR3 loop is CVGSGYNEQFF. CDR3 nucleotide sequence: TGTGTGGGGTCGGGGTACAATGAGCAGTTCTTC.

The rearrangement uses TRBV6-6 and TRBJ2-5; D is unresolved. In germline, CDR1 is MNHNY, CDR2 SVGAGI (reference sequence). The length of the CDR3 is 11 residues. V lost 10 bases and J 7 bases, leaving 13 bases between the germline ends. The chain's CDR3 is CAISSLGTQYF. CDR3 in DNA: TGTGCCATCAGCTCCTTGGGGACCCAGTACTTC.

Only a few counts were recorded for this clonotype. The CDR3 DNA is TGTGCCAGCAGTGAAGCGCTTCGACAGGCCCCCTACGAGCAGTACTTC. Translation: CASSEALRQAPYEQYF. This sequence joins TRBV6-1 and TRBJ2-7; D might be TRBD1 (6 bases). The V and J ends lost 0 bases and 2 bases respectively, with 14 bases between them. The CDR3 loop spans 16 amino acids. In germline, CDR1 is MNHNS, CDR2 SASEGT.

Only a few counts were recorded for this clonotype. V is TRBV7-9 and J is TRBJ1-6; no reliable D call. V lost 5 bases to trimming and J lost 14 bases, with 16 bases between them. Per the germline V gene, CDR1 is SEHNR and CDR2 is FQNEAQ (reference sequence). The CDR3 spans 13 residues. The CDR3 loop reads CASSLLDYSALHF. The CDR3 DNA is TGTGCCAGCAGCCTCCTAGACTATTCGGCCCTCCACTTT. Together with reference TRBV7-9 and TRBJ1-6, the CDR3 gives the full variable domain: DTGVSQNPRHKITKRGQNVTFRCDPISEHNRLYWYRQTLGQGPEFLTYFQNEAQLEKSRLLSDRFSAERPKGSFSTLEIQRTEQGDSAMYLCASSLLDYSALHFGNGTRLTVT.

This CDR3 is CASSLGTGRMETQYF. As DNA, the CDR3 is TGTGCCAGCAGCTTGGGGACAGGGCGGATGGAGACCCAGTACTTC. V usage is TRBV7-2 and J usage is TRBJ2-5, with 9 bases aligning to TRBD1. J gave up 5 bases and V 3 bases, and 7 bases lay outside the gene matches. CDR1 is SGHTA, CDR2 FQGNSA, per germline. The CDR3 is 15 amino acids.

This clonotype showed up just a few times. A junction boundary mismatches the germline segment, possibly from a read error. This chain links TRBV12-3 or TRBV12-4 with TRBJ1-3; D ambiguous. CDR3 size: 18 residues. As DNA, the CDR3 is TGTGCCAGCAGTTTAAATATGGGGAGGGTTATCTCTGGAGACACCATATATTTT. Protein sequence: CASSLNMGRVISGDTIYF.

This clonotype came up a few times. This chain connects TRBV5-1 to TRBJ2-5; TRBD1 matches at 9 bases. TRBJ2-7 explains the end of the DNA better; the J call may be wrong. Germline assignment: CDR1 SGHRS and CDR2 YFSETQ. This CDR3 region has 16 residues. As DNA, the CDR3 is TGCGCCAGCAGCTCCGTCCCGGGACAGGGTCGGTACGAGCAGTACTTC. Its protein product is CASSSVPGQGRYEQYF.

This clonotype occurred a few times. The chain couples TRBV5-1 to TRBJ2-3, with 7 bases lining up with TRBD2. This CDR3 has 15 amino acids. CDR1 SGHRS and CDR2 YFSETQ come from the germline V gene. With V trimmed by 0 bases and J by 3 bases, 4 bases remained unmatched. DNA for the CDR3: TGCGCCAGCAGCTTGGATCCTAGCGGTACAGATACGCAGTATTTT. This sequence encodes CASSLDPSGTDTQYF.

This chain links TRBV6-2 or TRBV6-3 with TRBJ2-5, with TRBD2 identical over 8 bases. Germline V gene sequence: CDR1 MNHEY, CDR2 SVGEGT. J gave up 7 bases and V 4 bases, and 14 bases lay outside the gene matches. The CDR3 is 16 amino acids. The CDR3 reads CASSSLAGLLLRTQYF. In nucleotides, the CDR3 is TGTGCCAGCAGTTCTCTAGCGGGCCTCTTACTTAGGACCCAGTACTTC.

The chain is built from TRBV5-1 and TRBJ2-3; a possible D gene is TRBD1 (5 bases). The germline CDR1 and CDR2 sequences are SGHRS and YFSETQ. Trimming removed 0 bases at V and 2 bases at J, with 10 bases between. The CDR3 extends over 15 amino acids. CDR3 sequence: CASSLGTGFTDTQYF. The CDR3 nucleotides read TGCGCCAGCAGCTTGGGCACAGGATTCACAGATACGCAGTATTTT.

The table lists this clonotype with a few counts. The V gene is TRBV7-8, the J gene TRBJ1-2; no firm D call. CDR1 and CDR2 from the germline V gene are SGHVS and FQNEAQ. The V end lost 1 base, the J end lost 8 bases, and 11 bases lay between the germline ends. The CDR3 is made up of 13 amino acids. CDR3 loop: CASSLDIGGGYTF. The CDR3 DNA follows: TGTGCCAGCAGCTTAGACATCGGCGGAGGCTACACCTTC.

This rearrangement joins TRBV20-1 to TRBJ2-2, with D possibly being TRBD2 (5 bases). The V gene lost 0 bases and the J gene lost 1 base, with 12 bases spanning the gap. The length of the CDR3 is 16 residues. Germline V gene sequence: CDR1 DFQATT, CDR2 SNEGSKA (reference sequence). DNA for the CDR3: TGCAGTGCTAGAGATGCGGGCAGGAGGAACACCGGGGAGCTGTTTTTT. This sequence encodes CSARDAGRRNTGELFF.

The CDR3 loop is CASSLLGAGANVLTF. The CDR3 nucleotides are TGTGCCAGCAGTTTATTAGGGGCTGGGGCCAACGTCCTGACTTTC. This chain uses TRBV12-3 or TRBV12-4 with TRBJ2-6, with a possible D match to TRBD1 (5 bases). The CDR3 consists of 15 residues. Trimming stripped 2 bases from V and 2 bases from J, with 7 bases between.

This chain joins TRBV20-1 and TRBJ2-3; tentatively, D is TRBD1 (5 bases). Per germline, CDR1 DFQATT and CDR2 SNEGSKA (reference sequence). V was clipped by 4 bases and J by 8 bases, with 16 bases between them. The CDR3 has 13 amino acids. The CDR3 region is CSAMGQGPGTQYF. The CDR3 DNA reads as TGCAGTGCTATGGGGCAGGGCCCAGGTACGCAGTATTTT.

In its sample, this clonotype was seen a few times. The chain recombines TRBV10-3 with TRBJ2-5; the match to TRBD1 covers 11 bases. Germline values: CDR1 ENHRY, CDR2 SYGVKD. The V segment lost 4 bases and the J segment 1 base; nucleotides outside the gene matches: 2. The CDR3 totals 15 residues. CDR3 loop: CAISVGTGGQETQYF. The DNA for the CDR3 is TGTGCCATCAGTGTTGGGACAGGGGGCCAAGAGACCCAGTACTTC.

The CDR3, as DNA: TGTGCCAGCAGTCGAGACAGGCCAGTCTACGAGCAGTACTTC. Translation: CASSRDRPVYEQYF. The chain is built from TRBV2 and TRBJ2-7; tentatively, D is TRBD1 (6 bases). The CDR3 consists of 14 residues. Germline values: CDR1 SNHLY, CDR2 FYNNEI. Trimming shortened V by 5 bases and J by 3 bases, and 14 bases separated the two germline ends.

This clonotype has at least ten counts. This chain links TRBV7-9 with TRBJ2-5; D gene uncertain. The CDR3 totals 15 residues. Germline CDR1 and CDR2: SEHNR and FQNEAQ (reference sequence). The ends were cut back, 5 bases at V and 4 bases at J, with 17 bases in the middle. The chain's CDR3 is CASSPRAKHGETQYF. CDR3 DNA sequence: TGTGCCAGCAGCCCCCGCGCCAAACACGGAGAGACCCAGTACTTC.

J is TRBJ2-4 and V is TRBV12-3 or TRBV12-4; 7 nucleotides line up with TRBD1. The V gene end was trimmed by 6 bases and the J gene end by 4 bases; junction bases not matched to a gene: 12. This CDR3 contains 16 residues. For the CDR3, the DNA is TGTGCCAGCAGCCCCACAGGGGCAGATAAGAAAAACATTCAGTACTTC. Translating gives CASSPTGADKKNIQYF.

This clonotype has a handful of counts. The chain joins TRBV10-3 to TRBJ2-5, with TRBD1 identical over 9 bases. The CDR3 contains 16 residues. CDR1 and CDR2 from the germline V gene are ENHRY and SYGVKD. Trimming at V came to 10 bases and at J to 5 bases, leaving 17 bases not matched to a gene. CDR3 amino acids: CATQMNRGRIGETQYF. The CDR3 DNA sequence: TGTGCCACCCAGATGAACAGGGGGCGAATCGGGGAGACCCAGTACTTC.

Worth noting for this clonotype: A much larger clone differs by one base, so this may be a read error. This chain links TRBV6-6 with TRBJ2-3, with D unclear. Germline values: CDR1 MNHNY, CDR2 SVGAGI (reference sequence). There are 11 residues in the CDR3. The CDR3 region is CASSLLDTQCF. Here the CDR3 DNA reads TGTGCCAGCAGTCTCCTGGATACGCAGTGTTTT.